This T cell receptor (beta chain) was recorded in a study of CD4 and CD8 cells across lung adenocarcinoma regions. TCRdb fed the PCR reads into MiXCR, producing one record per CDR3 protein. The data show about 7,500 distinct CDR3 sequences, with roughly 50% seen just once and around 97% held by the top ten. The receptor was isolated from a male donor with lung adenocarcinoma. The CD4 and CD8 labels of this study may be unreliable. Sequencing used CD8+ T cells from the center of a lung tumor.

The CDR3 DNA reads TGTGCCAGCAGGCCTAAGGAGCGGGGGTATTCCGGGGAGCTGTTTTTT. The encoded protein is CASRPKERGYSGELFF. The rearrangement uses TRBV6-1 and TRBJ2-2; 8 bases line up with TRBD2. Germline CDR1 and CDR2: MNHNS and SASEGT. V dropped 6 bases and J dropped 6; count of bases not matched to a gene: 12. The CDR3 runs to 16 residues.